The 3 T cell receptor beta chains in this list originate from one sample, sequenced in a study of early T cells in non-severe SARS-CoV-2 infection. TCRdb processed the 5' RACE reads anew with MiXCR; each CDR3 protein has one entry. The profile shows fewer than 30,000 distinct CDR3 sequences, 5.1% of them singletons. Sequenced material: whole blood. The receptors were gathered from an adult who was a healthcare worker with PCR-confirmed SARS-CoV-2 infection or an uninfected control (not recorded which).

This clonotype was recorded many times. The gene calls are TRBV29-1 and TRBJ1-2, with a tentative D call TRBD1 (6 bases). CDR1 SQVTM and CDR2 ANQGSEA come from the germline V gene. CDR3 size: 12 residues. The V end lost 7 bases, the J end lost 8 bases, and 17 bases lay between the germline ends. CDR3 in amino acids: CSALGPQGGYTF. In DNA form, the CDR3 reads TGCAGCGCCTTGGGGCCGCAGGGGGGCTACACCTTC.

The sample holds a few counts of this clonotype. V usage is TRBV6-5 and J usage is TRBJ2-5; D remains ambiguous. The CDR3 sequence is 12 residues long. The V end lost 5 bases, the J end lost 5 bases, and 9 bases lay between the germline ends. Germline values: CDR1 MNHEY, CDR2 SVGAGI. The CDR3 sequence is CASSQGWETQYF. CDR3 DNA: TGTGCCAGCAGTCAAGGGTGGGAGACCCAGTACTTC.

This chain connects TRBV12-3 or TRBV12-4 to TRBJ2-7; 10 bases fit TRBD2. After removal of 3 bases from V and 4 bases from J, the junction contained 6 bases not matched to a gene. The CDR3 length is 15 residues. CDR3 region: CASSLSTSGEYEQYF. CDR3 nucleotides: TGTGCCAGCAGTTTGAGCACTAGCGGGGAATACGAGCAGTACTTC.